Listed here are 17 T cell receptor beta chains from one sample, sequenced in a study of shared clonotypes between healthy human individuals. Only in-frame clones appear in the TCRdb table, and some are missing; sequencing was by immunoSEQ multiplex PCR. Of 450,000 to 550,000 clones in the sample, 75% to 85% are singletons; the top ten hold 10% to 15%. Sequenced sample: PBMCs. The source of these receptors is a woman aged 40 to 50 in good health. Some clones in this sample may be carry-over from other donors' samples.

The chain recombines TRBV10-3 with TRBJ2-1; D possibly uses TRBD1 or TRBD2 (6 bases each). V lost 8 bases and J lost 3, with 14 bases in between. The CDR3 has 14 amino acids. Germline lookup yields CDR1 ENHRY and CDR2 SYGVKD. The CDR3 DNA reads TGTGCCATCGGGGGGCTGCTAGACTACAATGAGCAGTTCTTC. Protein sequence: CAIGGLLDYNEQFF.

The chain carries TRBV23-1 and TRBJ1-1; 7 nucleotides match TRBD1. TRBV23-1 has ORF status, its function being uncertain. CDR3 length: 15 residues. V was clipped by 0 bases and J by 5 bases; unmatched bases: 6. The CDR3 region is CASSQSIEGATEAFF. For the CDR3, the DNA is TGCGCCAGCAGTCAATCGATCGAGGGGGCAACTGAAGCTTTCTTT.

CDR3 in amino acids: CASSVQGLTQPQHF. CDR3 DNA sequence: TGTGCCAGCAGCGTACAGGGTTTGACGCAGCCCCAGCATTTT. This chain connects TRBV2 to TRBJ1-5; TRBD1 is a possible D gene (6 bases). The CDR3 contains 14 residues. Germline assignment: CDR1 SNHLY and CDR2 FYNNEI. V lost 6 bases, J lost 7 bases, and 16 bases lay in between.

The rearrangement joins TRBV19 to TRBJ2-1; weak D call: TRBD2 (5 bases). The CDR3 loop spans 15 amino acids. V was clipped by 5 bases and J by 6 bases, with 17 bases between them. CDR1 is LNHDA, CDR2 SQIVND, per germline (reference sequence). The CDR3 DNA reads TGTGCCAGTAGTTGGAAGGGAGCCCGAGCCAATGAGCAGTTCTTC. It translates to CASSWKGARANEQFF.

V and J are TRBV5-1 and TRBJ2-2; no clear D. The CDR3 is 15 residues long. From germline, CDR1 is SGHRS and CDR2 YFSETQ. The V and J ends lost 5 bases and 2 bases respectively, with 13 bases between them. CDR3 sequence (DNA): TGCGCCAGCAGGCGCGCTGACACTAACACCGGGGAGCTGTTTTTT. It translates to CASRRADTNTGELFF.

This clone was detected only once. The chain has TRBV7-8 and TRBJ2-7; TRBD1 is a possible D gene (6 bases). The CDR3 is made up of 14 amino acids. Germline CDR1 and CDR2: SGHVS and FQNEAQ. Deletions cut 5 bases from V and 2 bases from J, with 13 bases between. DNA of the CDR3: TGTGCCAGCAGCACAGGGACGTATACCTACGAGCAGTACTTC. This sequence encodes CASSTGTYTYEQYF.

This clone came up a few times. V is TRBV11-1 and J is TRBJ2-4, with 7 bases identical to TRBD1. From germline, CDR1 is SGHAT and CDR2 FQDESV (reference sequence). This CDR3 comprises 13 residues. Trimming took 7 bases from V and 6 from J; bases not matched to a gene: 6. The CDR3 here is CASNDRAGNIQYF. CDR3 sequence (DNA): TGTGCCAGCAACGACAGGGCTGGAAACATTCAGTACTTC.

This clone was picked up a small number of times. DNA of the CDR3: TGTGCCAGCTCACTGACTAGCGGGAGTGAAGGAGAGACCCAGTACTTC. Amino acids: CASSLTSGSEGETQYF. The gene calls are TRBV18 and TRBJ2-5; 12 bases match TRBD2. CDR1 is KGHSH, CDR2 LQKENI, per germline. There are 16 residues in the CDR3. J gave up 4 bases and V 4 bases, and 7 bases lay outside the gene matches.

This clone was picked up one time. This chain connects TRBV7-2 to TRBJ1-3; 8 bases fit TRBD1. The CDR3 contains 16 residues. Germline V CDR1 and CDR2: SGHTA, FQGNSA. The junction had 4 bases not matched to a gene; V was cut back by 3 bases and J by 0 bases. The CDR3 coding sequence is TGTGCCAGCAGCTTTGGGACAGGAGACTCTGGAAACACCATATATTTT. It codes for CASSFGTGDSGNTIYF.

In this sample, this clone turned up a few times. V and J are TRBV27 and TRBJ1-1, with a tentative D call TRBD1 (6 bases). V was shortened by 3 bases and J by 5 bases, with 16 bases between the two germline ends. Germline CDR1 reads MNHEY; CDR2 reads SMNVEV (reference sequence). The CDR3 is 15 amino acids. The chain's CDR3 is CASSFIQGRGTEAFF. For the CDR3, the DNA is TGTGCCAGCAGTTTTATTCAGGGGAGGGGTACTGAAGCTTTCTTT.

The chain carries TRBV7-3 and TRBJ2-1; 7 positions match TRBD1. Looked up from germline, CDR1 is SGHTA and CDR2 is FQGTGA. V lost 8 bases to trimming and J lost 9 bases; unmatched junction nucleotides: 7. The CDR3 contains 12 residues. The CDR3 reads CASGRQGTEQFF. In DNA form, the CDR3 reads TGTGCCAGCGGGAGACAGGGCACTGAGCAGTTCTTC.

This rearrangement joins TRBV28 to TRBJ2-5; no firm D call. Trimming shortened V by 5 bases and J by 5 bases, and 15 bases separated the two germline ends. This CDR3 is built from 14 residues. CDR1 MDHEN and CDR2 SYDVKM come from the germline V gene. CDR3 DNA sequence: TGTGCCAGCAGTCTCCCCTCATTGGGGGAGACCCAGTACTTC. It codes for CASSLPSLGETQYF. The entire variable domain, with the rest obtained from reference TRBV28 and TRBJ2-5, is as follows: DVKVTQSSRYLVKRTGEKVFLECVQDMDHENMFWYRQDPGLGLRLIYFSYDVKMKEKGDIPEGYSVSREKKERFSLILESASTNQTSMYLCASSLPSLGETQYFGPGTRLLVL.

The chain employs TRBV7-8 and TRBJ2-2; 10 bases are shared with TRBD1. Germline V gives CDR1 SGHVS, CDR2 FQNEAQ. Trimming cost V 2 bases and J 5 bases; bases outside gene matches: 2. The CDR3 consists of 15 residues. The CDR3 DNA sequence: TGTGCCAGCAGCTTAAGGACAGGGGGTACCGGGGAGCTGTTTTTT. Amino acids: CASSLRTGGTGELFF.

The genes are TRBV27 and TRBJ2-2, with a weak D call TRBD1 (7 bases). CDR3 length: 15 residues. The V end lost 5 bases, the J end lost 4 bases, and 14 bases lay between the germline ends. Germline V gives CDR1 MNHEY, CDR2 SMNVEV (reference sequence). This chain's CDR3 is CASSRQGGLTGELFF. The CDR3 region has the DNA TGTGCCAGCAGTCGACAGGGAGGTCTCACCGGGGAGCTGTTTTTT.

CDR3 in amino acids: CASTSPGASETQYF. As DNA, the CDR3 is TGTGCCAGCACCTCACCGGGGGCTTCAGAGACCCAGTACTTC. The chain joins TRBV7-9 to TRBJ2-5, with D possibly called TRBD1 or TRBD2 (6 bases each). V lost 7 bases and J lost 4, with 16 bases in between. This CDR3 has 14 amino acids. The V gene's germline CDR1 is SEHNR and CDR2 FQNEAQ (reference sequence).

The CDR3 reads CASSLLTDEKLFF. In nucleotides, the CDR3 is TGTGCCAGCAGTTTACTGACAGATGAAAAACTGTTTTTT. The J gene is TRBJ1-4, the V gene TRBV28; a weak D match, TRBD1 (5 bases). The length of the CDR3 is 13 residues. Germline lookup yields CDR1 MDHEN and CDR2 SYDVKM. The germline V and J ends were trimmed by 2 bases and 6 bases, with 7 bases remaining between them.

The chain uses TRBV5-4 and TRBJ2-7; 16 positions match TRBD2. The CDR3 runs to 18 residues. Germline V gene data show CDR1 as SGHNT and CDR2 as YYREEE (reference sequence). V was pared by 4 bases and J by 6 bases, with 13 bases of the junction left unmatched. The CDR3 sequence is CASSPRGTSGRALGEQYF. The CDR3 DNA reads TGTGCCAGCAGCCCCAGGGGGACTAGCGGGAGGGCTTTGGGCGAGCAGTACTTC.